Following are 22 T cell receptor beta chains from one sample sequenced in a study of STAT5B mutations in CD4+ large granular lymphocyte leukemia. Sequencing was performed with immunoSEQ multiplex PCR; in TCRdb, only in-frame clones are kept and a portion is missing. The data contain approximately 35,000 clones, 65% to 70% of them singletons. Sequencing used CD4+ T cells from blood buffy coats. These receptors were collected from a human donor in good health.

V is TRBV6-1 and J is TRBJ1-1; D not resolved. The V and J ends lost 3 bases and 1 base respectively, with 12 bases between them. The CDR3 contains 15 residues. Germline V gives CDR1 MNHNS, CDR2 SASEGT. The CDR3 here is CASSEAHPRNTEAFF. The CDR3 coding sequence is TGTGCCAGCAGTGAGGCCCACCCACGGAACACTGAAGCTTTCTTT.

V and J are TRBV12-5 and TRBJ2-1, with D unresolved. V was shortened by 6 bases and J by 9 bases, with 12 bases between the two germline ends. The CDR3 has 12 amino acids. Germline V gene data show CDR1 as LGHNT and CDR2 as FRNRAP. The CDR3 here is CASGDLQSEQFF. The CDR3 DNA sequence: TGTGCTAGTGGCGACTTACAAAGTGAGCAGTTCTTC.

The J gene is TRBJ2-5, the V gene TRBV7-3, with 7 bases aligning to TRBD1. After removal of 3 bases from V and 5 bases from J, the junction contained 3 bases not matched to a gene. The CDR3 consists of 13 residues. Germline CDR1 reads SGHTA; CDR2 reads FQGTGA. The CDR3 DNA sequence: TGTGCCAGCAGCTTGGGACAGTGGGAGACCCAGTACTTC. Translated: CASSLGQWETQYF.

This clone appeared once. This sequence joins TRBV6-1 and TRBJ1-6; D uncertain. This CDR3 is 14 amino acids long. V lost 7 bases and J lost 8, with 15 bases in between. Germline values: CDR1 MNHNS, CDR2 SASEGT. The CDR3 loop reads CASTSLLDYSPLHF. Written as DNA, the CDR3 is TGTGCCAGCACCTCACTCCTGGATTATTCACCCCTCCACTTT.

This clone was seen a single time. V is TRBV5-1 and J is TRBJ2-1; D possibly corresponds to TRBD2 (5 bases). The CDR3 consists of 13 residues. Trimming took off 1 base at V and 10 bases at J, with 12 bases between the two ends. CDR1 and CDR2 from the germline V gene are SGHRS and YFSETQ. CDR3 bases: TGCGCCAGCAGCTTGCGATGGCCGGGGGAGCAGTTCTTC. Translation gives CASSLRWPGEQFF.

The chain joins TRBV11-3 to TRBJ2-2, with TRBD1 matching over 9 bases. There are 16 residues in the CDR3. Germline CDR1 is SGHNT and CDR2 is YENEEA. Germline trimming cut 5 bases from V and 7 bases from J; bases unmatched to any gene: 11. The CDR3 DNA reads TGTGCCAGCAGCCCAGGGACAGGGTGGGGTGGCGGGGAGCTGTTTTTT. Amino acids: CASSPGTGWGGGELFF.

The chain uses TRBV18 and TRBJ1-5, with D unclear. The CDR3 covers 16 residues. V was cut by 3 bases and J by 0 bases, with 12 bases left in between. Germline V gene lookup returns CDR1 KGHSH and CDR2 LQKENI. CDR3: CASSPSQSYSNQPQHF. DNA of the CDR3: TGTGCCAGCTCACCTAGCCAGTCTTATAGCAATCAGCCCCAGCATTTT.

This clone was observed once. The J gene is TRBJ2-1, the V gene TRBV25-1, with D maybe TRBD1 (6 bases). The CDR3 is 14 amino acids. Germline-derived CDR1 and CDR2 are MGHDK and SYGVNS. V lost 7 bases and J lost 6, with 16 bases in between. In nucleotides, the CDR3 is TGTGCCAGCAACCCAACAGGGTTGGGCAATGAGCAGTTCTTC. Translated: CASNPTGLGNEQFF. The full variable domain, completed using reference TRBV25-1 and TRBJ2-1, is EADIYQTPRYLVIGTGKKITLECSQTMGHDKMYWYQQDPGMELHLIHYSYGVNSTEKGDLSSESTVSRIRTEHFPLTLESARPSHTSQYLCASNPTGLGNEQFFGPGTRLTVL.

This chain connects TRBV19 to TRBJ1-1; perhaps TRBD1 as D (6 bases). Trimming took 5 bases from V and 4 from J, leaving 11 bases between them. This CDR3 comprises 13 residues. In germline, CDR1 is LNHDA, CDR2 SQIVND (reference sequence). The CDR3 region is CASSDSRGTEAFF. In nucleotides, the CDR3 is TGTGCCAGTAGTGACTCCAGGGGCACTGAAGCTTTCTTT.

This clone has a handful of counts. The chain joins TRBV2 to TRBJ2-5; possible D gene TRBD1, 5 bases. Trimming stripped 6 bases from V and 0 bases from J, with 14 bases between. The CDR3 runs to 15 residues. CDR1 is SNHLY, CDR2 FYNNEI, per germline. In nucleotides, the CDR3 is TGTGCCAGCAGCCGACAGAGGTTGAACCAAGAGACCCAGTACTTC. Translated, it gives CASSRQRLNQETQYF.

V is TRBV6-5 and J is TRBJ1-3, with a tentative D call TRBD1 (5 bases). CDR3 length: 15 residues. V lost 2 bases, J lost 0 bases, and 8 bases lay in between. Germline-derived CDR1 and CDR2 are MNHEY and SVGAGI. The CDR3 is CASSYAGSSGNTIYF. For the CDR3, the DNA is TGTGCCAGCAGTTACGCAGGGAGCTCTGGAAACACCATATATTTT.

The rearrangement joins TRBV18 to TRBJ1-1; 9 nucleotides line up with TRBD1. This CDR3 has 14 amino acids. Germline V CDR1 and CDR2: KGHSH, LQKENI. With V trimmed by 3 bases and J by 3 bases, 2 bases remained unmatched. The CDR3, as DNA: TGTGCCAGCTCACCCAGGACAGGGGACACTGAAGCTTTCTTT. Its protein product is CASSPRTGDTEAFF.

The chain carries TRBV7-2 and TRBJ2-6; no definite D call. V was pared by 5 bases and J by 5 bases, with 7 bases between. The CDR3 consists of 13 residues. Looked up from germline, CDR1 is SGHTA and CDR2 is FQGNSA. Written as DNA, the CDR3 is TGTGCCAGCAGCCCCGCGAGGGCCAACGTCCTGACTTTC. Protein sequence: CASSPARANVLTF.

The V call is TRBV7-3, the J call TRBJ1-1; 7 bases match TRBD1. The trim removed 5 bases at V and 4 bases at J, leaving 7 bases unmatched. In germline, CDR1 is SGHTA, CDR2 FQGTGA. The CDR3 has 14 residues. CDR3 region: CASSATGVGTEAFF. The CDR3 DNA follows: TGTGCCAGCAGCGCCACAGGGGTTGGCACTGAAGCTTTCTTT.

The gene calls are TRBV6-1 and TRBJ1-2; a possible D gene is TRBD1 (6 bases). The germline V and J ends were trimmed by 10 bases and 2 bases, with 8 bases remaining between them. CDR3 length equals 11 residues. Germline V gene sequence: CDR1 MNHNS, CDR2 SASEGT. CDR3 nucleotide sequence: TGTGCCACGGGGGCCAACTATGGCTACACCTTC. As protein: CATGANYGYTF.

The chain recombines TRBV7-9 with TRBJ1-2, with D possibly matching TRBD1 (5 bases). This CDR3 contains 14 residues. V was trimmed by 5 bases and J by 2 bases, leaving 12 bases between them. The V gene's germline CDR1 is SEHNR and CDR2 FQNEAQ (reference sequence). DNA for the CDR3: TGTGCCAGCAGCCGCGGGGAGGGGAACTATGGCTACACCTTC. As protein: CASSRGEGNYGYTF. The variable domain in full, completed from reference TRBV7-9 and TRBJ1-2, reads DTGVSQNPRHKITKRGQNVTFRCDPISEHNRLYWYRQTLGQGPEFLTYFQNEAQLEKSRLLSDRFSAERPKGSFSTLEIQRTEQGDSAMYLCASSRGEGNYGYTFGSGTRLTVV.

The chain uses TRBV2 and TRBJ1-2; unclear D gene. From germline, CDR1 is SNHLY and CDR2 FYNNEI. V was clipped by 2 bases and J by 5 bases, with 9 bases between them. The CDR3 spans 13 residues. DNA for the CDR3: TGTGCCAGCAGTGAAACCCCCGCGTATGGCTACACCTTC. Protein product: CASSETPAYGYTF.

The chain employs TRBV5-1 and TRBJ1-2, with D uncertain. Germline V lookup: CDR1 SGHRS, CDR2 YFSETQ. The CDR3 runs 13 residues. V lost 0 bases, J lost 8 bases, and 11 bases lay in between. The CDR3 reads CASSLGRERGYTF. In DNA form, the CDR3 reads TGCGCCAGCAGCTTGGGGAGGGAACGGGGCTACACCTTC. The full variable domain, completed using reference TRBV5-1 and TRBJ1-2, is KAGVTQTPRYLIKTRGQQVTLSCSPISGHRSVSWYQQTPGQGLQFLFEYFSETQRNKGNFPGRFSGRQFSNSRSEMNVSTLELGDSALYLCASSLGRERGYTFGSGTRLTVV.

The chain uses TRBV7-2 and TRBJ1-2, with D possibly matching TRBD1 (6 bases). The CDR3 runs 13 residues. V lost 9 bases, J lost 6 bases, and 17 bases lay in between. Germline CDR1 SGHTA, CDR2 FQGNSA. CDR3 nucleotide sequence: TGTGCCAGTAAGGCAGGGGCAGGGAATGGCTACACCTTC. Encoded protein: CASKAGAGNGYTF.

As DNA, the CDR3 is TGTGCCAGCAGCTCCTTCATAGGGCTACACAATGAGCAGTTCTTC. It encodes CASSSFIGLHNEQFF. This chain uses TRBV14 with TRBJ2-1; D gene uncertain. From germline, CDR1 is SGHDN and CDR2 FVKESK. CDR3 length: 15 residues. The V and J ends lost 5 bases and 5 bases respectively, with 16 bases between them.

This clone was seen only a few times. This chain connects TRBV6-5 to TRBJ1-1, with D uncertain. The CDR3 is 14 amino acids. V dropped 2 bases and J dropped 3 bases, with 10 bases sitting between them. In germline, CDR1 is MNHEY, CDR2 SVGAGI. The CDR3 loop is CASSYRSGDTEAFF. The CDR3 bases are TGTGCCAGCAGTTACAGGAGCGGTGACACTGAAGCTTTCTTT.

This clone was seen once. This sequence joins TRBV11-3 and TRBJ2-5, with 7 bases aligning to TRBD2. V was pared by 5 bases and J by 4 bases, with 10 bases of the junction left unmatched. The CDR3 covers 15 residues. Germline lookup yields CDR1 SGHNT and CDR2 YENEEA. The CDR3 reads CASSQSGALRETQYF. In nucleotides, the CDR3 is TGTGCCAGCAGCCAAAGCGGGGCCTTGCGAGAGACCCAGTACTTC. Full variable domain (missing parts from reference TRBV11-3 and TRBJ2-5): EAGVVQSPRYKIIEKKQPVAFWCNPISGHNTLYWYLQNLGQGPELLIRYENEEAVDDSQLPKDRFSAERLKGVDSTLKIQPAELGDSAVYLCASSQSGALRETQYFGPGTRLLVL.